One T cell receptor (beta chain) is described in this entry. The data were obtained in a study of blood T cell repertoires in COVID-19. In the study overall: There were acute and convalescent COVID-19 samples, and they came from the United States, Italy and Spain. From T cells, B-cell-depleted T cells, or PBMCs came the material, which was cDNA or gDNA.

TCRdb's table, derived via immunoSEQ multiplex PCR, lists solely in-frame clones and lacks some. The profile shows roughly 120,000 clones, 81% of them singletons. The germline V gene encodes CDR1 LNHDA and CDR2 SQIVND (reference sequence). The CDR3 is 17 amino acids. J lost 0 bases, V lost 7 bases, and 12 bases had no gene match. The chain combines TRBV19 with TRBJ2-4; 7 nucleotides line up with TRBD1. The sample comprised peripheral blood. This sequence originates from a man aged 50 to 60 with acute or convalescent COVID-19. Here the CDR3 reads CASTPRRDSLAKNIQYF. The CDR3 DNA is TGTGCCAGTACCCCCCGCCGGGACAGCCTAGCCAAAAACATTCAGTACTTC.